This TCR beta chain was observed in a study of T cells in Graves' hyperthyroidism and ophthalmopathy. The study, taken as a whole, reports: From stable hyperthyroidism, ophthalmopathy was separated by a 13 V-J model.

This clonotype was found once. Its antigen remains unknown. Ophthalmopathy in the patients scored at least 3 on Clinical Activity Score and at least 4 on NOSPECS grade, lasting under 3 months. Germline loops: CDR1 SGHRS, CDR2 YFSETQ. The CDR3 sequence is 17 residues long. Losses at the gene ends were 3 bases for V and 3 bases for J; bases not matched to a gene: 9. Amplification of TCR beta CDR3 regions was performed using RNA transcripts as template. HTBI primers were the set used in a first-round RT-PCR of the TCR CDR3. Using its own MiXCR run on the multiplex PCR reads, TCRdb lists one record per CDR3 protein. The table includes more than 350,000 distinct CDR3 sequences, 12% to 15% detected once.

V and J are TRBV5-1 and TRBJ1-5; TRBD1 agrees at 10 bases. Source material: blood. The sequence was collected from a woman in her fifties or sixties with Graves' ophthalmopathy. The CDR3 DNA reads as TGCGCCAGCAGCTCGCTACCGGGACAGGGGTCCAATCAGCCCCAGCATTTT. Encoded protein: CASSSLPGQGSNQPQHF. Complete variable domain (other parts from reference TRBV5-1 and TRBJ1-5): KAGVTQTPRYLIKTRGQQVTLSCSPISGHRSVSWYQQTPGQGLQFLFEYFSETQRNKGNFPGRFSGRQFSNSRSEMNVSTLELGDSALYLCASSSLPGQGSNQPQHFGDGTRLSIL.